This T cell receptor beta chain was identified in a study of OX40 agonist ivuxolimab in advanced cancers. For the study at large: Patient treatment consisted of intravenous ivuxolimab administration every 2 weeks at 0.01 to 10 mg/kg. Regarding the study as a whole: At doses 0.1 to 3.0 mg/kg, CD4+ and CD8+ clones expanded. The mean number of expanded clones was higher in CD8+ T cells than in CD4+. Certain nonresponders additionally had low normalized T-cell clonal expansion.

The method was immunoSEQ multiplex PCR; TCRdb's version includes in-frame clones alone and lacks a portion of them. The sample records about 79,000 clones, about 85% being singletons. With regard to this clone: Its antigen is as yet unknown.

The ends were cut back, 5 bases at V and 12 bases at J, with 25 bases in the middle. The length of the CDR3 is 15 residues. Germline CDR1 reads MGHDK; CDR2 reads SYGVNS. The material was CD4+ or CD8+ T cells sorted from blood, obtained in a trial of the OX40 agonist ivuxolimab. The J gene is TRBJ1-1, the V gene TRBV25-1; D might be TRBD1 (6 bases). The TCR sequence derives from an adult with an advanced solid tumor such as melanoma, head and neck, liver or kidney cancer. The CDR3 nucleotides read TGTGCCAGCAGTCCGGGGCAGGGGATCGCAGACGGCACTTTCTTT. This encodes CASSPGQGIADGTFF.